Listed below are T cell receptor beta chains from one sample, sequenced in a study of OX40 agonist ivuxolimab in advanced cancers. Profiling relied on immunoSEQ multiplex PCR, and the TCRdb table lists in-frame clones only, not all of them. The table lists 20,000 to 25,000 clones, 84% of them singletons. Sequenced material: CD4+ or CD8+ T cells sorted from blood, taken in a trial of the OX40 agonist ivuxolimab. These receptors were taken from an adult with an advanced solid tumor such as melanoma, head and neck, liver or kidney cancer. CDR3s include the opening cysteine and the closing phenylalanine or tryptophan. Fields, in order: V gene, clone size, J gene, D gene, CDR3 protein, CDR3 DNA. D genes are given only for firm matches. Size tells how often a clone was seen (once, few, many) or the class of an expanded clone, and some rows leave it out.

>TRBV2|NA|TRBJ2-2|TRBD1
CASSDSPDRVNTGELFF
TGTGCCAGCAGTGATTCCCCCGACAGGGTTAACACCGGGGAGCTGTTTTTT
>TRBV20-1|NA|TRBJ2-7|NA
CSAGVKYEQYF
TGCAGTGCTGGGGTAAAATACGAGCAGTACTTC
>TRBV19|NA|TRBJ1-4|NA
CASSITGEKLFF
TGTGCCAGTAGTATAACGGGTGAAAAACTGTTTTTT
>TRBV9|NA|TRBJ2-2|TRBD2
CASSETSGGGTGELFF
TGTGCCAGCAGCGAGACTAGCGGGGGAGGGACCGGGGAGCTGTTTTTT
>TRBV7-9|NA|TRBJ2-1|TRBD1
CASSPGGRGNEQFF
TGTGCCAGCAGCCCAGGGGGCAGGGGGAATGAGCAGTTCTTC
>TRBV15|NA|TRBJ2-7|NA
CATSRNGYPEQYF
TGTGCCACCAGCAGAAACGGCTATCCCGAGCAGTACTTC
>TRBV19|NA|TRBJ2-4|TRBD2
CASSILVLAGAPGGVTKNIQYF
TGTGCCAGTAGTATTTTAGTACTAGCGGGGGCCCCCGGCGGGGTGACCAAAAACATTCAGTACTTC
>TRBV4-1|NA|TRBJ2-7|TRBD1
CASSRTGTVPYEQYF
TGCGCCAGCAGCCGTACCGGGACAGTTCCCTACGAGCAGTACTTC
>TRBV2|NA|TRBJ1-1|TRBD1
CASSEGQGDTEAFF
TGTGCCAGCAGTGAGGGGCAGGGGGACACTGAAGCTTTCTTT
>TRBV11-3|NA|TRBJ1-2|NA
CASSSPPTGEGHGYTF
TGTGCCAGCAGCTCACCCCCGACAGGAGAGGGACATGGCTACACCTTC
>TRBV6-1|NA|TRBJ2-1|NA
CASSEARTGSRLEQFF
TGTGCCAGCAGTGAAGCGCGGACTGGGTCTAGACTGGAGCAGTTCTTC
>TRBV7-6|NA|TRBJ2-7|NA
CASSPPNRPPYEQYF
TGTGCCAGCAGCCCCCCCAATAGGCCCCCCTACGAGCAGTACTTC
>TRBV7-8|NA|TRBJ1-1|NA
CASSLSQGGYTEAFF
TGTGCCAGCAGCTTAAGTCAGGGTGGGTACACTGAAGCTTTCTTT
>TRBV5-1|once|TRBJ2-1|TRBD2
CASSSGPGLAGASYNEQFF
TGCGCCAGCAGCTCCGGCCCGGGACTAGCGGGAGCCTCCTACAATGAGCAGTTCTTC
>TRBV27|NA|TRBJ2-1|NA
CASSLLGGFLFF
TGTGCCAGCAGCCTCCTCGGGGGTTTTCTGTTCTTC
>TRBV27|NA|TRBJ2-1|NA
CASAGAGPRNEQFF
TGTGCCAGCGCCGGGGCGGGCCCGCGGAATGAGCAGTTCTTC